The T cell receptor beta chain described here comes from a study of blood T cell repertoires in COVID-19. For the study at large: COVID-19 samples collected from the United States, Italy and Spain covered acute and convalescent phases. PBMCs, B-cell-depleted T cells, or T cells provided the cDNA or gDNA that made up the material.

Authors' processing steps: Nucleated cell number was recorded as an estimate derived from reference gene primer amplification. Data came from immunoSEQ multiplex PCR; TCRdb stores just in-frame clones and leaves some out. For V, J and clone size, that table is used; D and trimming come from the DNA. The sample has 150,000 to 200,000 clones, about 89% seen once. Either two negative PCRs, clearance, or symptom resolution qualified Cohort 3 donors as recovered. The CDR3 sequence is 11 residues long. V lost 4 bases and J 7 bases, leaving 8 bases between the germline ends. Per germline, CDR1 MGHDK and CDR2 SYGVNS.

The chain employs TRBV25-1 and TRBJ2-7; D unresolved. Sequencing was performed on PBMCs or T cells enriched from blood (not recorded which). The source of this sequence is a woman aged 18-29 years who had recovered from COVID-19. The CDR3 loop is CASSVLREQYF. The CDR3 DNA sequence: TGTGCCAGCAGTGTGCTACGAGAGCAGTACTTC.